This T cell receptor (beta chain) is from a study of siplizumab effects on memory and regulatory T cells. Clones were read by immunoSEQ multiplex PCR, and TCRdb kept only the in-frame ones, dropping some. The repertoire holds about 91,000 clones, roughly 96% seen once, with around 0.031% in the top ten. Findings of the study overall: Siplizumab caused a significant drop in alloreactive sequences traceable to unstimulated CD4+ memory cells. Mapping to unstimulated subsets was achieved for only a minor fraction of alloreactive clones. Proof of suppressive function in proliferating Tregs from siplizumab cultures was not established.

Germline CDR1 SGHTA, CDR2 FQGNSA. V dropped 4 bases and J dropped 12; count of bases not matched to a gene: 5. CDR3 length: 12 amino acids. As concerns this clone: What it binds is unknown.

Sequencing of unstimulated naive, memory, effector memory and TEMRA subsets was performed in three donor pairs. Sequencing used naive CD4+ T cells sorted from blood. This rearrangement joins TRBV7-2 to TRBJ1-4; TRBD1 matches 7 bases. This receptor was identified in a human donor in good health. In DNA form, the CDR3 reads TGTGCCAGCAGCTCGGACAGGTTTGAACTGTTTTTT. It codes for CASSSDRFELFF.